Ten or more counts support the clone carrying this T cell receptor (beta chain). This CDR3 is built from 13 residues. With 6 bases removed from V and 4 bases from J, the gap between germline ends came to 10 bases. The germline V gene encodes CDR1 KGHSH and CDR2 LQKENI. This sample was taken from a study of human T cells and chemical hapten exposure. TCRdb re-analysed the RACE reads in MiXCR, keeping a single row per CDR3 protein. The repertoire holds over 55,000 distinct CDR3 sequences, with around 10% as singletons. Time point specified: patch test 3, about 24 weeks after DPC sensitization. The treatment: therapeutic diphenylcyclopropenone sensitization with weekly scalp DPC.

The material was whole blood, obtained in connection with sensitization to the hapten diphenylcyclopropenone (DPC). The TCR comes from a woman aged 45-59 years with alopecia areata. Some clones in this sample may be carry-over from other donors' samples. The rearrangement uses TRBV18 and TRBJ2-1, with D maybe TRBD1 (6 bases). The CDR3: CASSPDRYNEQFF. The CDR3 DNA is TGTGCCAGCTCCCCCGACAGGTACAATGAGCAGTTCTTC.